This TCR beta chain was sequenced during a study of neurological immune-mediated disorders. TCRdb fed the 5' RACE reads into MiXCR, producing one record per CDR3 protein. The table shows tens of thousands of distinct CDR3 sequences, with approximately 10% occurring only once. Noted time point: technical triplicate 1. The unsorted libraries had their origin in 2 million PBMCs stored at -80 C. This clonotype was picked up a small number of times. A read error may account for a junction end that differs from germline. This CDR3 is built from 17 residues. Sequenced: PBMCs. The V and J genes are TRBV12-3 or TRBV12-4 and TRBJ2-1; TRBD2 might be the D (5 bases). The TCR was taken from a man in his fifties or sixties with HTLV-1-associated myelopathy (HAM/TSP). The CDR3 sequence is CASTLAQLVRAYNEQFF. The CDR3 DNA reads as TGTGCCAGCACTTTAGCGCAGCTAGTGAGGGCCTACAATGAGCAGTTCTTC.